This TCR beta chain was captured by sequencing in a study of blood T cell repertoires in COVID-19. Germline V gene lookup returns CDR1 LNHDA and CDR2 SQIVND (reference sequence). Deletions cut 5 bases from V and 4 bases from J, with 15 bases between. There are 15 residues in the CDR3. Repertoires were generated with immunoSEQ multiplex PCR, while TCRdb's copy carries only in-frame clones and drops some. The sample lists 200,000 or so clones; roughly 80% were seen once. The V call is TRBV19, the J call TRBJ1-5, with a tentative D call TRBD1 (6 bases). The sequenced material came from peripheral blood. The sequence was obtained from a woman between 25 and 40 years old with acute or convalescent COVID-19. In DNA, the CDR3 is TGTGCCAGTAGTCCCAGGGACACGGCTAATCAGCCCCAGCATTTT. Translated, it gives CASSPRDTANQPQHF.